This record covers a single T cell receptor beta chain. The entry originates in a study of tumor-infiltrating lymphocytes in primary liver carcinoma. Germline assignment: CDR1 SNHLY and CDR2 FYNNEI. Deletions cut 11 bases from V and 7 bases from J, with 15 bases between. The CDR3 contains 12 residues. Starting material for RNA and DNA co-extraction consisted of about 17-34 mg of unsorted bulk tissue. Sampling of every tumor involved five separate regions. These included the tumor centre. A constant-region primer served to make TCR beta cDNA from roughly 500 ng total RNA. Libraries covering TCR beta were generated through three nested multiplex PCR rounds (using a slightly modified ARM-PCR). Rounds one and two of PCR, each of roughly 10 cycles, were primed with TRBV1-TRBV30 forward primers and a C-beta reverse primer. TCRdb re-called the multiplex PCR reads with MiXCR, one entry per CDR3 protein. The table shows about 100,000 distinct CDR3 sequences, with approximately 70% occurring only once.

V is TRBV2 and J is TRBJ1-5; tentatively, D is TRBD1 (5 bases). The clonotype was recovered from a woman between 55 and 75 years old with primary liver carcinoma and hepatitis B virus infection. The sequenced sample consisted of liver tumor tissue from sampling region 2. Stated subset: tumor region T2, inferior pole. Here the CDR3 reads CASGPGQQPQHF. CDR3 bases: TGTGCCTCAGGGCCAGGGCAGCAGCCCCAGCATTTT.